The 3 T cell receptor beta chains in this list originate from one sample, sequenced in a study of OX40 agonist ivuxolimab in advanced cancers. Measured with immunoSEQ multiplex PCR; TCRdb has only the in-frame clones, and not every one. The sample lists some 63,000 clones, around 87% occurring once. The sample consisted of CD4+ or CD8+ T cells sorted from blood, taken in a trial of the OX40 agonist ivuxolimab. These receptors were taken from an adult with an advanced solid tumor such as melanoma, head and neck, liver or kidney cancer.

The chain links TRBV10-2 to TRBJ2-7; perhaps TRBD2 as D (6 bases). CDR3 length: 12 amino acids. V was clipped by 8 bases and J by 0 bases, with 8 bases between them. CDR1 is WSHSY and CDR2 is SAAADI in the germline V gene. The CDR3 region is CASGGSSYEQYF. For the CDR3, the DNA is TGCGCCAGCGGGGGGAGCTCCTACGAGCAGTACTTC.

The chain joins TRBV7-9 to TRBJ2-1, with 9 bases identical to TRBD1. The V gene end was trimmed by 8 bases and the J gene end by 6 bases; junction bases not matched to a gene: 8. CDR1 is SEHNR and CDR2 is FQNEAQ in the germline V gene (reference sequence). This CDR3 contains 14 residues. CDR3 DNA: TGTGCCAGCCAAAGACAGGGGGGGTCCAATGAGCAGTTCTTC. It yields the protein CASQRQGGSNEQFF.

J is TRBJ2-2 and V is TRBV11-1, with 9 bases fitting TRBD1. Per the germline V gene, CDR1 is SGHAT and CDR2 is FQDESV (reference sequence). V gave up 5 bases and J gave up 1 base; unmatched junction bases: 2. The CDR3 is 15 amino acids. DNA of the CDR3: TGTGCCAGCAGCAGACAGGGGGGGAACACCGGGGAGCTGTTTTTT. Its translation is CASSRQGGNTGELFF.